What follows is one T cell receptor (beta chain) and its context. Its antigen is unknown. The record originates from a study of radiation and T cells in renal cell carcinoma. General observations from the study: Baseline intratumoral clonotype presence is unknown without pretreatment biopsies. From baseline, blood top tumor clonotypes peaked at 2 weeks post-radiation.

Time point noted: blood 2 weeks post-SBRT. Treatment denoted: 15 Gy SBRT to primary tumor, nephrectomy 4 weeks later. Method: immunoSEQ multiplex PCR; TCRdb's copy keeps in-frame clones and lacks some. The table has 160,000 or so clones, around 90% seen once. Unmatched junction bases numbered 10, after V lost 4 bases and J lost 6 bases. The length of the CDR3 is 15 residues. Germline CDR1 reads SGHTA; CDR2 reads FQGTGA. Sequenced here: blood, sampled from a patient whose treatment included radiotherapy and nephrectomy. The origin of this receptor is a woman aged 45-59 years with renal cell carcinoma. The J gene is TRBJ1-2, the V gene TRBV7-3; 8 bases agree with TRBD1. The CDR3 protein is CASSSTRDRMDGYTF. As DNA, the CDR3 is TGTGCCAGCAGCTCCACTCGGGACAGGATGGATGGCTACACCTTC. Full variable domain (remainder filled in from reference TRBV7-3 and TRBJ1-2): GAGVSQTPSNKVTEKGKYVELRCDPISGHTALYWYRQSLGQGPEFLIYFQGTGAADDSGLPNDRFFAVRPEGSVSTLKIQRTERGDSAVYLCASSSTRDRMDGYTFGSGTRLTVV.